This TCR beta chain appears in the sequencing data of a study of control samples from healthy donors and cancer patients. Profiled with immunoSEQ multiplex PCR; TCRdb holds only in-frame clones, not every one. The sample contains fewer than 200,000 clones, nearly 90% of which appear only once. CDR1 and CDR2 (germline): SEHNR, FQNEAQ (reference sequence). The CDR3 runs 12 residues. V was cut by 3 bases and J by 3 bases, with 3 bases left in between. This sequence originates from a woman in her 50s in good health. Sequencing was done on a sample of blood. The chain employs TRBV7-9 and TRBJ1-3; D is ambiguous. The CDR3 region has the DNA TGTGCCAGCAGCTTGTATGGAAACACCATATATTTT. This codes for CASSLYGNTIYF.